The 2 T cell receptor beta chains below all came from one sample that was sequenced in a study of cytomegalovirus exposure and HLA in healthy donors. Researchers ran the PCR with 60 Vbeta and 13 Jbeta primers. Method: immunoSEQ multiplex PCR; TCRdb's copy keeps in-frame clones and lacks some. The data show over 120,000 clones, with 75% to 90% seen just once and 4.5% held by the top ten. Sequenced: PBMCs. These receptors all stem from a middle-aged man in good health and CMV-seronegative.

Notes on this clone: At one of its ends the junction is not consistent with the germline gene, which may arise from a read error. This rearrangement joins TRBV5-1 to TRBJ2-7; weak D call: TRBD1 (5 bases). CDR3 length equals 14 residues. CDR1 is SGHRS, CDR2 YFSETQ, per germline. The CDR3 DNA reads TGCGCCAGCAGCTTGCAGGGTAGCTCCTACGAGCAGCACTTC. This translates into CASSLQGSSYEQHF.

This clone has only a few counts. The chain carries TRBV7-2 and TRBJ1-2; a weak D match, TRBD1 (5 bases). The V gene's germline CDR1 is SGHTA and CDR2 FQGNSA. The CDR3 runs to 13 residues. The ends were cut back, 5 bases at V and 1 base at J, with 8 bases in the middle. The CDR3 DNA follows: TGTGCCAGCAGCCGGACAAATAACTATGGCTACACCTTC. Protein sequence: CASSRTNNYGYTF.